Listed here are 6 T cell receptor beta chains from one sample, sequenced in a study of T cell responses to AZD1222 COVID-19 vaccine. Produced via immunoSEQ multiplex PCR; TCRdb's table is partial and in-frame only. The sample contains 110,000 or so clones, approximately 88% of which appear only once. The material sequenced was peripheral blood, taken 28 days after the second AZD1222 dose. The receptors shown here come from an adult who received the AZD1222 COVID-19 vaccine.

Comment on this clone: The same CDR3 is also encoded by other DNA sequences in this sample. The rearrangement uses TRBV2 and TRBJ1-1; tentatively, D is TRBD1 (6 bases). The CDR3 consists of 14 residues. The germline CDR1 and CDR2 sequences are SNHLY and FYNNEI. Trimming took 4 bases from V and 4 from J, leaving 13 bases between them. CDR3 residues: CASSGQGWGTEAFF. Written as DNA, the CDR3 is TGTGCCAGCAGTGGCCAGGGGTGGGGCACTGAAGCTTTCTTT.

V usage is TRBV4-1 and J usage is TRBJ2-1; tentatively, D is TRBD1 or TRBD2 (5 bases each). This CDR3 spans 15 amino acids. Germline V gene sequence: CDR1 MGHRA, CDR2 YSYEKL. Trimming left V 1 base short and J 6 bases short, with 13 bases between. CDR3: CASSQGGGQRNEQFF. In DNA form, the CDR3 reads TGCGCCAGCAGCCAAGGGGGCGGGCAACGCAATGAGCAGTTCTTC.

The rearrangement joins TRBV4-3 to TRBJ2-3, with D possibly matching TRBD2 (6 bases). V lost 0 bases, J lost 2 bases, and 18 bases lay in between. From germline, CDR1 is LGHNA and CDR2 YSLEER. CDR3 length equals 18 residues. The CDR3 loop reads CASSQDWGSSEHTDTQYF. CDR3 DNA sequence: TGCGCCAGCAGCCAAGATTGGGGTTCTAGCGAACACACAGATACGCAGTATTTT.

This chain links TRBV7-8 with TRBJ2-5; no reliable D call. There are 9 residues in the CDR3. Germline CDR1 SGHVS, CDR2 FQNEAQ. The V gene lost 8 bases and the J gene lost 5 bases, with 3 bases spanning the gap. The CDR3 spells CASGETQYF. CDR3 coding DNA: TGTGCCAGCGGTGAGACCCAGTACTTC.

V is TRBV7-2 and J is TRBJ1-1; D gene ambiguous. This CDR3 contains 14 residues. V lost 1 base and J 3 bases, leaving 9 bases between the germline ends. CDR1 is SGHTA, CDR2 FQGNSA, per germline. DNA of the CDR3: TGTGCCAGCAGCTTAGGCCTGATCCACACTGAAGCTTTCTTT. It codes for CASSLGLIHTEAFF.

This clone was observed a single time. The V gene is TRBV7-2, the J gene TRBJ2-3; D gene unclear. The CDR3 is 14 residues long. With 2 bases removed from V and 0 bases from J, the gap between germline ends came to 6 bases. Looked up from germline, CDR1 is SGHTA and CDR2 is FQGNSA. CDR3 in amino acids: CASSLTVSTDTQYF. CDR3 bases: TGTGCCAGCAGCTTAACTGTTAGCACAGATACGCAGTATTTT.